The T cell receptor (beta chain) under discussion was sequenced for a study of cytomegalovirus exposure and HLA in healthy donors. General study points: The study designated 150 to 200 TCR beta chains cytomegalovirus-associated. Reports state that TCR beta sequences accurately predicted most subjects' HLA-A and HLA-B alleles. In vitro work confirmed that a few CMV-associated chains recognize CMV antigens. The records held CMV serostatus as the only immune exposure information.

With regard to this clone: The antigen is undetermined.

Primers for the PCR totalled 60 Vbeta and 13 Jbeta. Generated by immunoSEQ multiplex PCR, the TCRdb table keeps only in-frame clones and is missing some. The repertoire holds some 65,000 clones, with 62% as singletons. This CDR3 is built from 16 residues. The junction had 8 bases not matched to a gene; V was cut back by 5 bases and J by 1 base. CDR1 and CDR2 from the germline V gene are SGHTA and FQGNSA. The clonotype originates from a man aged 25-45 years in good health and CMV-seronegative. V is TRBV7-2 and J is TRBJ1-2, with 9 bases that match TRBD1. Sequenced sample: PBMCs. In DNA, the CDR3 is TGTGCCAGCAGCCCCACCGGGACAGGGATTAACTATGGCTACACCTTC. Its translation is CASSPTGTGINYGYTF.